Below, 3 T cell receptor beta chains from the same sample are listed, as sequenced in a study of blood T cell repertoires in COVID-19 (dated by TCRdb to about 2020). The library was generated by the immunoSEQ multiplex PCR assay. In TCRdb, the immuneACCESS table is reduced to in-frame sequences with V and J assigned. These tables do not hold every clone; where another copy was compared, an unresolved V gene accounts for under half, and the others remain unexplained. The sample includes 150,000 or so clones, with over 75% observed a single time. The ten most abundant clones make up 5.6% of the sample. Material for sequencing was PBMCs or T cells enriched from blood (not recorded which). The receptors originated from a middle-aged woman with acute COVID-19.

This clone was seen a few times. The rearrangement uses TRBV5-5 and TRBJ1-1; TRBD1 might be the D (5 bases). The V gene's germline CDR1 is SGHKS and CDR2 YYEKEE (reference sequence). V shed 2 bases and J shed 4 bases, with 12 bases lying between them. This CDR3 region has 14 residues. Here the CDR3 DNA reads TGTGCCAGCAGCTTTGTAGGGAGGGGCACTGAAGCTTTCTTT. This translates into CASSFVGRGTEAFF. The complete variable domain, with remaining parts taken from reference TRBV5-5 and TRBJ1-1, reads DAGVTQSPTHLIKTRGQQVTLRCSPISGHKSVSWYQQVLGQGPQFIFQYYEKEERGRGNFPDRFSARQFPNYSSELNVNALLLGDSALYLCASSFVGRGTEAFFGQGTRLTVV.

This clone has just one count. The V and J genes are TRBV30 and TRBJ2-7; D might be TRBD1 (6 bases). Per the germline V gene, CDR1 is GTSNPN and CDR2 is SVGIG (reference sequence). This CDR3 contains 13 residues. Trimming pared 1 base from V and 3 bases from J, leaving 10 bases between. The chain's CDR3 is CAWSANRDYEQYF. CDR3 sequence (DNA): TGTGCCTGGAGTGCCAACAGGGACTACGAGCAGTACTTC.

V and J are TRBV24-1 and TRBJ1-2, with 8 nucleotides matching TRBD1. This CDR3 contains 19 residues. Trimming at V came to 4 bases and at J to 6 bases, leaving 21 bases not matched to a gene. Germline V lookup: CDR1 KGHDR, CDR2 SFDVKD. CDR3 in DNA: TGTGCCACCAGTGACCTCGAGCCGACAGGGGTCGATGGGCACAATGGCTACACCTTC. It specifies CATSDLEPTGVDGHNGYTF.